A single sample is the source of the 14 T cell receptor beta chains below, sequenced in a study of T cell responses to AZD1222 COVID-19 vaccine. Sequencing used immunoSEQ multiplex PCR; TCRdb keeps in-frame clones, though not all of them. The sample contains tens of thousands of clones, around 82% of which appear only once. Specimen: peripheral blood, collected 28 days after the second AZD1222 dose. Receptors were obtained from an adult who received the AZD1222 COVID-19 vaccine.

The chain carries TRBV2 and TRBJ1-5; TRBD1 might be the D (5 bases). CDR1 and CDR2 from the germline V gene are SNHLY and FYNNEI. The V gene lost 6 bases and the J gene lost 1 base, with 7 bases spanning the gap. This CDR3 comprises 13 residues. The DNA of the CDR3 is TGTGCCAGCAGGAGGGACAGCAATCAGCCCCAGCATTTT. Its translation is CASRRDSNQPQHF. Complete variable domain (other parts from reference TRBV2 and TRBJ1-5): EPEVTQTPSHQVTQMGQEVILRCVPISNHLYFYWYRQILGQKVEFLVSFYNNEISEKSEIFDDQFSVERPDGSNFTLKIRSTKLEDSAMYFCASRRDSNQPQHFGDGTRLSIL.

The CDR3 DNA follows: TGCGCCAGCAGCCGACAGGGGGCGGACGAGCAGTACTTC. It encodes CASSRQGADEQYF. This chain joins TRBV5-1 and TRBJ2-7; 10 bases map to TRBD1. After removal of 4 bases from V and 5 bases from J, the junction contained 3 bases not matched to a gene. Per germline, CDR1 SGHRS and CDR2 YFSETQ. The CDR3 runs to 13 residues.

In this sample, this clone turned up a few times. This chain joins TRBV2 and TRBJ2-7; 10 bases line up with TRBD1. The germline V gene encodes CDR1 SNHLY and CDR2 FYNNEI. The junction had 6 bases not matched to a gene; V was cut back by 7 bases and J by 6 bases. The CDR3 contains 13 residues. The CDR3, as DNA: TGTGCCAGCACCTGGGACAGGGGAGGCGAGCAGTACTTC. Amino acids: CASTWDRGGEQYF.

The rearrangement joins TRBV16 to TRBJ1-6; TRBD1 matches at 7 bases. The CDR3 has 17 residues. Per germline, CDR1 KGHSY and CDR2 FQNENV. Trimming took 1 base from V and 4 from J; bases not matched to a gene: 7. Here the CDR3 DNA reads TGTGCCAGCAGCCAATTTCGAGGGACAGATTATAATTCACCCCTCCACTTT. Translation: CASSQFRGTDYNSPLHF.

The V gene is TRBV10-3, the J gene TRBJ2-7, with a weak D call TRBD2 (6 bases). Germline CDR1 reads ENHRY; CDR2 reads SYGVKD. Trimming took off 2 bases at V and 7 bases at J, with 12 bases between the two ends. The CDR3 runs to 13 residues. The CDR3 nucleotides are TGTGCCATCAGTGAGCAAGACAGCGGGGAGCAGTACTTC. This translates into CAISEQDSGEQYF.

The chain is built from TRBV3-1 (or the pseudogene TRBV3-2) and TRBJ2-5; D is perhaps TRBD2 (6 bases). The V gene's germline CDR1 is LGHDT and CDR2 YNNKEL (reference sequence). V shed 4 bases and J shed 5 bases, with 8 bases lying between them. CDR3 length equals 12 residues. In DNA form, the CDR3 reads TGTGCCAGCAGCCGCGGGGAGGAGACCCAGTACTTC. This encodes CASSRGEETQYF.

This clone was detected a few times. The chain is built from TRBV24-1 and TRBJ2-6, with 11 bases lining up with TRBD1. The CDR3 loop spans 20 amino acids. J was trimmed by 3 bases and V by 6 bases; bases with no gene match: 15. Per the germline V gene, CDR1 is KGHDR and CDR2 is SFDVKD. DNA of the CDR3: TGTGCCACCAGTACAACGACGAAGGGGACAGGGGGATATGGGGCCAACGTCCTGACTTTC. Translation: CATSTTTKGTGGYGANVLTF.

In this sample, this clone turned up a few times. The chain combines TRBV19 with TRBJ1-1; 10 nucleotides agree with TRBD1. With V trimmed by 4 bases and J by 0 bases, 14 bases remained unmatched. The germline V gene encodes CDR1 LNHDA and CDR2 SQIVND (reference sequence). The CDR3 covers 19 residues. The CDR3 region is CASSTHVGTGVLMNTEAFF. CDR3 bases: TGTGCCAGTAGTACCCATGTCGGGACAGGGGTGCTCATGAACACTGAAGCTTTCTTT.

V is TRBV19 and J is TRBJ2-1; maybe TRBD2 (7 bases). Trimming removed 5 bases from V and 4 bases from J, with 15 bases in between. The CDR3 contains 15 residues. Germline values: CDR1 LNHDA, CDR2 SQIVND (reference sequence). The CDR3 DNA follows: TGTGCCAGTAGTCCTCGGAGGGGGGGTTACAATGAGCAGTTCTTC. This gives the protein CASSPRRGGYNEQFF.

A few counts support this clone. The V call is TRBV7-6, the J call TRBJ1-1, with 8 positions matching TRBD1. The CDR3 has 13 residues. J was trimmed by 6 bases and V by 5 bases; bases with no gene match: 5. From germline, CDR1 is SGHVS and CDR2 FNYEAQ. The CDR3 loop is CASSTNRGAEAFF. CDR3 DNA sequence: TGTGCCAGCAGCACCAACAGGGGGGCTGAAGCTTTCTTT.

This chain connects TRBV24-1 to TRBJ1-1; perhaps TRBD1 as D (5 bases). Germline CDR1 and CDR2: KGHDR and SFDVKD. V lost 4 bases and J 2 bases, leaving 13 bases between the germline ends. This CDR3 is 15 amino acids long. The CDR3 nucleotides are TGTGCCACCAGTGAAGGCGGGGACGTAAACACTGAAGCTTTCTTT. As protein: CATSEGGDVNTEAFF.

The chain carries TRBV7-2 and TRBJ1-5; D ambiguous. Trimming took off 4 bases at V and 4 bases at J, with 8 bases between the two ends. The CDR3 runs to 13 residues. Germline CDR1 SGHTA, CDR2 FQGNSA. CDR3 nucleotide sequence: TGTGCCAGCAGCTCTACGGGGAATCAGCCCCAGCATTTT. Residues: CASSSTGNQPQHF.

This chain joins TRBV7-9 and TRBJ2-3, with D uncertain. Germline V gives CDR1 SEHNR, CDR2 FQNEAQ (reference sequence). The CDR3 totals 16 residues. The V gene lost 3 bases and the J gene lost 6 bases, with 19 bases spanning the gap. This CDR3 is CASSFPRKASVDTQYF. The CDR3, as DNA: TGTGCCAGCAGCTTCCCACGAAAAGCCAGCGTCGATACGCAGTATTTT.

The chain carries TRBV5-1 and TRBJ2-7; D remains unclear. This CDR3 has 13 residues. Trimming removed 4 bases from V and 0 bases from J, with 8 bases in between. The germline V gene has CDR1 SGHRS and CDR2 YFSETQ. The CDR3 is CASSETPSYEQYF. The DNA of the CDR3 is TGCGCCAGCAGCGAAACACCCTCCTACGAGCAGTACTTC.